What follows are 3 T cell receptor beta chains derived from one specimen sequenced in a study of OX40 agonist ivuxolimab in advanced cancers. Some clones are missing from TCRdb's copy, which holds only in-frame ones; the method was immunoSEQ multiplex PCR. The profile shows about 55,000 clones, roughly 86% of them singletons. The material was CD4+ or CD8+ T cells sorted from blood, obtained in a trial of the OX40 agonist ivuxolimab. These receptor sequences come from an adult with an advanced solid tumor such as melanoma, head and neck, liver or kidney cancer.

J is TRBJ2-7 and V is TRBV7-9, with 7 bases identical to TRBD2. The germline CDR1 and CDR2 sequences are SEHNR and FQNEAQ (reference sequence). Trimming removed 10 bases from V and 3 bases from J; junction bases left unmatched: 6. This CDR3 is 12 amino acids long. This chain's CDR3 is CAIAGDNYEQYF. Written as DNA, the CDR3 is TGTGCCATCGCGGGGGATAACTACGAGCAGTACTTC. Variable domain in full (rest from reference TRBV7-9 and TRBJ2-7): DTGVSQNPRHKITKRGQNVTFRCDPISEHNRLYWYRQTLGQGPEFLTYFQNEAQLEKSRLLSDRFSAERPKGSFSTLEIQRTEQGDSAMYLCAIAGDNYEQYFGPGTRLTVT.

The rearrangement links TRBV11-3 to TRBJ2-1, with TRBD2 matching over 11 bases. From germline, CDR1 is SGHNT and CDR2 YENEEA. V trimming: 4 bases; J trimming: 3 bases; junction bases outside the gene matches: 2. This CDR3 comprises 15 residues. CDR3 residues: CASSSGLAGYNEQFF. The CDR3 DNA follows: TGTGCCAGCAGCTCCGGACTAGCGGGCTACAATGAGCAGTTCTTC.

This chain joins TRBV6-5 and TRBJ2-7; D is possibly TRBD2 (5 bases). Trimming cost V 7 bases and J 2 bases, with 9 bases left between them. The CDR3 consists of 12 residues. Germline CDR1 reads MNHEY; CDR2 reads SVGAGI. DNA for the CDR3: TGTGCCAGCACCGACGGGGCCTACGAGCAGTACTTC. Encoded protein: CASTDGAYEQYF.